These T cell receptor beta chains were read from a single sample in a study of T cells in Graves' hyperthyroidism and ophthalmopathy. TCRdb re-analysed the multiplex PCR reads in MiXCR, keeping a single row per CDR3 protein. The profile shows hundreds of thousands of distinct CDR3 sequences, around 39% of them singletons. Sequencing used blood. The origin of the receptors is a young man with Graves' hyperthyroidism. The conserved cysteine and the conserved F or W are not part of the CDR3 here.

j_call v_call cdr3_aa
TRBJ2-5 TRBV29-1 SVRDRGRETQY
TRBJ1-4 TRBV7-9 ASSQQGGGTEKLF
TRBJ1-3 TRBV14 ASSLPGTTSGNTIY
TRBJ2-2 TRBV9 ASSVRVRGETGELF
TRBJ2-7 TRBV2 ASSPDKSYEQY
TRBJ1-1 TRBV12-3/TRBV12-4 ASSAPGEGRTEAF
TRBJ2-5 TRBV24-1 ATSDLSGPETQY
TRBJ1-3 TRBV10-3 AISPGQRSGNTIY
TRBJ2-7 TRBV25-1 ASSPWVHQDEQY
TRBJ1-1 TRBV20-1 RGDGVNTEAF
TRBJ2-2 TRBV24-1 ATSDPGQVNTGELF
TRBJ1-5 TRBV2 ASSDGGTGQPQH
TRBJ2-3 TRBV15 ATNKGLADTDTQY
TRBJ2-7 TRBV15 ATSGDRALSYEQY
TRBJ2-6 TRBV6-6 ASSYSIRGAGANVLT
TRBJ1-6 TRBV6-6 ASSTRTGGISPLH
TRBJ1-2 TRBV20-1 SARVYTGGLAYGYT
TRBJ1-2 TRBV29-1 SLEAVGYGYT
TRBJ2-5 TRBV9 ASSSLREQGETQY
TRBJ1-1 TRBV19 ASSYGQMNTEAF